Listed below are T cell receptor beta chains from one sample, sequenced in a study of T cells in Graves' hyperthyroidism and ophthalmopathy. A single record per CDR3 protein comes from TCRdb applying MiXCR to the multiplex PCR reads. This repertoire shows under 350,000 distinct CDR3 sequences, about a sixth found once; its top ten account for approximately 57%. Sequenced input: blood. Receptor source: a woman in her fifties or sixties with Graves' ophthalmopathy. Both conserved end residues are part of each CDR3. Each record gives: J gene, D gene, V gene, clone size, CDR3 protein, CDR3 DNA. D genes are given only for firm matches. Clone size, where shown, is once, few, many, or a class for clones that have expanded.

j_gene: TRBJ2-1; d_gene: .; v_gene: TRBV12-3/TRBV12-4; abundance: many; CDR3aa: CASSLRITANNEQFF; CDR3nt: TGTGCCAGCAGTTTGAGGATTACAGCGAACAATGAGCAGTTCTTC
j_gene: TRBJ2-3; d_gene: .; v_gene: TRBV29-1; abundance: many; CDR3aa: CSVGEMRGSNTQYF; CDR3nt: TGCAGCGTTGGAGAGATGCGGGGTTCAAATACGCAGTATTTT
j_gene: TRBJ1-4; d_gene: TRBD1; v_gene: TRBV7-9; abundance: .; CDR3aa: CASSFGDRTNEKLFF; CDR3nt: TGTGCCAGCAGCTTCGGGGACAGGACTAATGAAAAACTGTTTTTT
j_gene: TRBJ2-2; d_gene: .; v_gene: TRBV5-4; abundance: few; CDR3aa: CASTRTENTGELFF; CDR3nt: TGTGCCAGCACCAGGACAGAGAACACCGGGGAGCTGTTTTTT
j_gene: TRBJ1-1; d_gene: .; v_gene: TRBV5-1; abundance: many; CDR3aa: CASSSGHMNTEAFF; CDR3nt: TGCGCCAGCAGCTCGGGACATATGAACACTGAAGCTTTCTTT
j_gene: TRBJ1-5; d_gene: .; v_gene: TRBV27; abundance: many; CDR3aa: CASSIRWGLAQPQHF; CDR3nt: TGTGCCAGCAGTATCCGTTGGGGGCTAGCACAGCCCCAGCATTTT
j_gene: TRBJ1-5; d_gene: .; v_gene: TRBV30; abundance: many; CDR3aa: CAWSSGSNQPQHF; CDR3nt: TGTGCCTGGAGTTCCGGGAGCAATCAGCCCCAGCATTTT
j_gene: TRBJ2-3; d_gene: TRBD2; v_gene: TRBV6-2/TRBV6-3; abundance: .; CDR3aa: CASCTTSGGADTQYF; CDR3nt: TGTGCCAGCTGCACGACTAGCGGGGGCGCAGATACGCAGTATTTT
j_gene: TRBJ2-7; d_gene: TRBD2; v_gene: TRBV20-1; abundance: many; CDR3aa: CSAHSGGYEQYF; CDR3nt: TGCAGTGCCCATAGCGGGGGCTACGAGCAGTACTTC
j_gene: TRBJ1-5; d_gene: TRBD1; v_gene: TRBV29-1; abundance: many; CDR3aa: CSVARGPNQPQHF; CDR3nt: TGCAGCGTCGCCAGGGGGCCCAATCAGCCCCAGCATTTT
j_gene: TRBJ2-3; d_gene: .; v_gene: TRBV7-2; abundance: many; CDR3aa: CASSFQRGTDTQYF; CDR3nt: TGTGCCAGCAGCTTTCAGCGGGGCACAGATACGCAGTATTTT
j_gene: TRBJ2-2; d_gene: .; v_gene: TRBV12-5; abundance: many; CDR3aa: CASGSYRTPPNTGELFF; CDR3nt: TGTGCTAGTGGTTCCTACCGGACACCACCGAACACCGGGGAGCTGTTTTTT